This record concerns one T cell receptor (beta chain) sequence. Its antigen is not known. These data are taken from a study of cytomegalovirus exposure and HLA in healthy donors. Per germline, CDR1 SGHTA and CDR2 FQGNSA. CDR3 length: 17 amino acids. The ends were cut back, 2 bases at V and 0 bases at J, with 14 bases in the middle. Study-wide results and limits: Reported results showed that the classifier diagnosed cytomegalovirus status with high specificity and sensitivity.

This PCR relied on a set of 60 Vbeta primers and 13 Jbeta primers. TCRdb's table, derived via immunoSEQ multiplex PCR, lists solely in-frame clones and lacks some. The sample lists approximately 150,000 clones; roughly four fifths were seen once. V is TRBV7-2 and J is TRBJ1-5; D might be TRBD1 (5 bases). Sequencing was performed on PBMCs. The sequence was collected from a man in his fifties in good health and CMV-seropositive. The CDR3 DNA follows: TGTGCCAGCAGCTTACAGGGCCTTAAGCCTAGCAATCAGCCCCAGCATTTT. Protein sequence: CASSLQGLKPSNQPQHF.